The 17 T cell receptor beta chains listed next were all sequenced from one sample in a study of PD-1 blockade in classical Hodgkin lymphoma. Clones were sequenced by immunoSEQ multiplex PCR, and TCRdb holds only the in-frame ones, with some missing. The top ten hold about 30% of the sample, which has approximately 7,300 clones, 77% seen once. As to time point: cycle 4 day 1 (C4D1), after 5 to 7 weeks of nivolumab. Each patient experienced a relapse that followed autologous stem cell transplantation, and brentuximab vedotin exposure varied. From thawed PBMCs, CD8+ T cells were isolated by magnetic negative selection. Here the sequenced sample was CD8+ T cells from blood, taken before the fourth cycle of nivolumab. These receptors originate from a human donor with classical Hodgkin lymphoma.

The chain has TRBV5-1 and TRBJ2-7; 9 bases line up with TRBD1. This CDR3 has 14 amino acids. Germline V lookup: CDR1 SGHRS, CDR2 YFSETQ. Unmatched junction bases numbered 7, after V lost 0 bases and J lost 9 bases. DNA of the CDR3: TGCGCCAGCAGCTTGGGCACCTTGGGACAGGGGCAGTACTTC. This sequence encodes CASSLGTLGQGQYF.

CDR3 nucleotides: TGTGCCAGCAGAGCTAGTGAAAAACTGTTTTTT. The encoded protein is CASRASEKLFF. The chain recombines TRBV6-1 with TRBJ1-4; D is unclear. The CDR3 length is 11 residues. Trimming took 6 bases from V and 7 from J, leaving 6 bases between them. CDR1 and CDR2 (germline): MNHNS, SASEGT.

V and J are TRBV11-1 and TRBJ2-5; TRBD1 is a possible D gene (7 bases). There are 14 residues in the CDR3. Trimming left V 3 bases short and J 5 bases short, with 13 bases between. Looked up from germline, CDR1 is SGHAT and CDR2 is FQDESV (reference sequence). The CDR3 sequence is CASSLDRRGETQYF. CDR3 coding DNA: TGTGCCAGCAGCTTGGACAGGAGGGGTGAGACCCAGTACTTC.

This clone qualifies as large. V gene TRBV10-3 combines with J gene TRBJ1-1; unclear D gene. The germline CDR1 and CDR2 sequences are ENHRY and SYGVKD. Between the trimmed V and J ends, which lost 2 bases and 5 bases, there was a span of 3 bases. This CDR3 contains 11 residues. The CDR3 protein is CAISERTEAFF. In nucleotides, the CDR3 is TGTGCCATCAGTGAGAGAACTGAAGCTTTCTTT.

This sequence joins TRBV7-9 and TRBJ2-3; tentative D call: TRBD1 (5 bases). Deletions cut 2 bases from V and 4 bases from J, with 13 bases between. The CDR3 runs 15 residues. The germline CDR1 and CDR2 sequences are SEHNR and FQNEAQ (reference sequence). The CDR3 DNA reads TGTGCCAGCAGCTTACCCAGGGTTCTCGCAGATACGCAGTATTTT. Amino acids: CASSLPRVLADTQYF.

The rearrangement joins TRBV6-1 to TRBJ2-7; TRBD1 aligns across 8 bases. This CDR3 contains 14 residues. Germline values: CDR1 MNHNS, CDR2 SASEGT. V was pared by 6 bases and J by 1 base, with 5 bases of the junction left unmatched. The CDR3 loop is CASRNQGASYEQYF. CDR3 in DNA: TGTGCCAGCAGAAACCAGGGGGCGTCCTACGAGCAGTACTTC.

This rearrangement joins TRBV6-5 to TRBJ2-7, with D unclear. Germline values: CDR1 MNHEY, CDR2 SVGAGI. The CDR3 sequence is 14 residues long. The ends were cut back, 2 bases at V and 2 bases at J, with 10 bases in the middle. CDR3 nucleotide sequence: TGTGCCAGCAGTTACCGCGACGGAACCTACGAGCAGTACTTC. It encodes CASSYRDGTYEQYF.

This clone was found a few times. This chain connects TRBV19 to TRBJ1-2, with 7 bases aligning to TRBD1. The ends lost 4 bases at V and 7 bases at J; junction bases unmatched: 6. Germline-derived CDR1 and CDR2 are LNHDA and SQIVND (reference sequence). The CDR3 sequence is 13 residues long. CDR3 loop: CASSSRQGGGYTF. The DNA of the CDR3 is TGTGCCAGTAGTAGTAGACAGGGCGGTGGCTACACCTTC.

The rearrangement uses TRBV5-1 and TRBJ2-1; TRBD2 agrees at 8 bases. Germline V gene sequence: CDR1 SGHRS, CDR2 YFSETQ. This CDR3 is built from 19 residues. Trimming removed 3 bases from V and 0 bases from J; junction bases left unmatched: 14. CDR3 nucleotide sequence: TGCGCCAGCAGCTCGGGACTAGTAGGGATCCACCCCTCCTACAATGAGCAGTTCTTC. Translating it yields CASSSGLVGIHPSYNEQFF. Full variable domain (rest looked up from reference TRBV5-1 and TRBJ2-1): KAGVTQTPRYLIKTRGQQVTLSCSPISGHRSVSWYQQTPGQGLQFLFEYFSETQRNKGNFPGRFSGRQFSNSRSEMNVSTLELGDSALYLCASSSGLVGIHPSYNEQFFGPGTRLTVL.

The V gene is TRBV5-6, the J gene TRBJ2-7; no clear D. Germline CDR1 reads SGHDT; CDR2 reads YYEEEE. CDR3 size: 13 residues. The V gene lost 3 bases and the J gene lost 4 bases, with 11 bases spanning the gap. The CDR3 sequence: CASSSSQRYEQYF. In DNA form, the CDR3 reads TGTGCCAGCAGCTCCTCCCAAAGGTACGAGCAGTACTTC.

This clone has only a few counts. The chain links TRBV10-3 to TRBJ1-3; D remains unclear. Germline V gives CDR1 ENHRY, CDR2 SYGVKD. The CDR3 contains 17 residues. V gave up 2 bases and J gave up 0 bases, with 14 bases separating them. The CDR3 region is CAISELGLAGSGNTIYF. The CDR3 nucleotides read TGTGCCATCAGTGAGCTTGGATTGGCAGGCTCTGGAAACACCATATATTTT.

The count of this clone is one. V usage is TRBV16 and J usage is TRBJ2-1, with D maybe TRBD2 (5 bases). The CDR3 runs 14 residues. Germline CDR1 reads KGHSY; CDR2 reads FQNENV. Trimming left V 6 bases short and J 6 bases short, with 15 bases between. DNA for the CDR3: TGTGCCAGCAGTTCGACCGCCCGGGGCAATGAGCAGTTCTTC. Its protein is CASSSTARGNEQFF.

V is TRBV25-1 and J is TRBJ1-3, with D unresolved. Germline-derived CDR1 and CDR2 are MGHDK and SYGVNS. The ends were cut back, 5 bases at V and 1 base at J, with 12 bases in the middle. This CDR3 region has 15 residues. DNA for the CDR3: TGTGCCAGCAGTCTGTCTTGGGTGTCTGGAAACACCATATATTTT. Translation: CASSLSWVSGNTIYF.

The gene calls are TRBV13 and TRBJ2-1; D unclear. Per germline, CDR1 PRHDT and CDR2 FYEKMQ (reference sequence). The CDR3 is 15 amino acids. Trimming took 3 bases from V and 0 from J, leaving 9 bases between them. For the CDR3, the DNA is TGTGCCAGCAGCTTTGGGTTGTACTCCTACAATGAGCAGTTCTTC. Encoded protein: CASSFGLYSYNEQFF.

This clone was seen more than once but under ten times. The V and J genes are TRBV30 and TRBJ2-7, with 7 bases aligning to TRBD2. The ends lost 2 bases at V and 3 bases at J; junction bases unmatched: 7. Germline lookup yields CDR1 GTSNPN and CDR2 SVGIG (reference sequence). CDR3 length: 14 residues. Written as DNA, the CDR3 is TGTGCCTGGAGTTCGGGACTATTTTACTACGAGCAGTACTTC. This encodes CAWSSGLFYYEQYF.

This chain links TRBV6-6 with TRBJ2-7, with 8 bases lining up with TRBD1. Trimming cost V 0 bases and J 2 bases; bases outside gene matches: 6. Looked up from germline, CDR1 is MNHNY and CDR2 is SVGAGI (reference sequence). The CDR3 spans 16 residues. The CDR3 reads CASSYSKDRVPYEQYF. CDR3 coding DNA: TGTGCCAGCAGTTACTCGAAGGACAGGGTGCCCTACGAGCAGTACTTC.

The chain joins TRBV4-2 to TRBJ2-1; unclear D gene. The CDR3 length is 18 residues. Germline V lookup: CDR1 LGHNA, CDR2 YNFKEQ. V shed 0 bases and J shed 4 bases, with 19 bases lying between them. The CDR3 here is CASSQDISLRSLYNEQFF. CDR3 bases: TGTGCCAGCAGCCAAGATATCTCACTTCGCAGCCTTTACAATGAGCAGTTCTTC.